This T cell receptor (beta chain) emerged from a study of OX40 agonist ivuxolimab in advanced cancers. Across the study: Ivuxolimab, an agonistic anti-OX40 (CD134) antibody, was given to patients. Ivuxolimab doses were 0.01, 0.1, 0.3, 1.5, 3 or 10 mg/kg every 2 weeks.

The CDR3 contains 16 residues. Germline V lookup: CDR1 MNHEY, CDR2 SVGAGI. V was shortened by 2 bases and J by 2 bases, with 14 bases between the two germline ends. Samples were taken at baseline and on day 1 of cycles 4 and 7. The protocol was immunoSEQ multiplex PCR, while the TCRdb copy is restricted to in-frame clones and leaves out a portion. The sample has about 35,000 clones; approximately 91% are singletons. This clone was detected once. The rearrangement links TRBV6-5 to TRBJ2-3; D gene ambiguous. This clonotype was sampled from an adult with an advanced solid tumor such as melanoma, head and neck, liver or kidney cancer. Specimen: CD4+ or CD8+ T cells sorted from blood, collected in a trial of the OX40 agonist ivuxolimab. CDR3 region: CASSYGLGGITDTQYF. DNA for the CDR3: TGTGCCAGCAGTTACGGGTTGGGCGGAATCACAGATACGCAGTATTTT.